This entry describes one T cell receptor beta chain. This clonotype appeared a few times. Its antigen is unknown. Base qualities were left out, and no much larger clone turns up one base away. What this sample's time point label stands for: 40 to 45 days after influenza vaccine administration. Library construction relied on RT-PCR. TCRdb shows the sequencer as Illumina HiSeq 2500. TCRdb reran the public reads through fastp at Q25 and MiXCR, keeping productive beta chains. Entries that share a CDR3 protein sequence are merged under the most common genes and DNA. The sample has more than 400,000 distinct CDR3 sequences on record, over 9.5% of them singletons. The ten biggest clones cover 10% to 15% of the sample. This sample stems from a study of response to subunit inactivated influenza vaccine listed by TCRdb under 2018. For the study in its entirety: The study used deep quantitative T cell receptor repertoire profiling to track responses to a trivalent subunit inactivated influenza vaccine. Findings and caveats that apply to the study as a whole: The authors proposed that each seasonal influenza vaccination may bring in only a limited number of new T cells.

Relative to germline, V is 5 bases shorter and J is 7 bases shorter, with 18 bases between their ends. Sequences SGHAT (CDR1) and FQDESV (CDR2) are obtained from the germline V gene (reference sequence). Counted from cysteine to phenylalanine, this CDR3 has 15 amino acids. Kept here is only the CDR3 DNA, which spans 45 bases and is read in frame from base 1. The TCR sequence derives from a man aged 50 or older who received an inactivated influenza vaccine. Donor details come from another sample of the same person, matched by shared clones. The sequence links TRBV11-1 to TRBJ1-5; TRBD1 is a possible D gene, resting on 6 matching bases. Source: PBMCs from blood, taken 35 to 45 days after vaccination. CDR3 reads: CASSHDGSRGQPQHF. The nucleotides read TGTGCCAGCAGCCACGATGGATCCAGGGGACAGCCCCAGCATTTT.